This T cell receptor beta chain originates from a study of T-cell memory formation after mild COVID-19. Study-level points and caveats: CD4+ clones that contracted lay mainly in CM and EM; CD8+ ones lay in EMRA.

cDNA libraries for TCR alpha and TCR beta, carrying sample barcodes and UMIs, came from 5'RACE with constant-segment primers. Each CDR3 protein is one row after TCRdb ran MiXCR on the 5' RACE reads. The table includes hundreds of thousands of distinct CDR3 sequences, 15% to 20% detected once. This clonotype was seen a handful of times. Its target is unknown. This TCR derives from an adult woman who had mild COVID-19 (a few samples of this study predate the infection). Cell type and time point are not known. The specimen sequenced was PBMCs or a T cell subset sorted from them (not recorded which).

CDR3 in amino acids: CASSFMIAGSEQFF. The CDR3 DNA sequence: TGTGCCAGCAGCTTTATGATAGCAGGTAGTGAGCAGTTCTTC. The V gene is TRBV7-3, the J gene TRBJ2-1; D gene ambiguous. CDR1 and CDR2 (germline): SGHTA, FQGTGA. This CDR3 is 14 amino acids long. V lost 3 bases, J lost 9 bases, and 15 bases lay in between.